These 8 T cell receptor beta chains came from one sample sequenced in a study of cytomegalovirus exposure and HLA in healthy donors. The PCR had 60 Vbeta and 13 Jbeta primers. Assay used: immunoSEQ multiplex PCR; TCRdb lists only in-frame clones, some missing. The table shows roughly 100,000 clones, with 60% to 80% occurring only once. Specimen: PBMCs. Source of these receptors: a man in his fifties or sixties in good health and CMV-seropositive.

This sequence joins TRBV30 and TRBJ2-2, with 10 bases fitting TRBD1. J gave up 8 bases and V 2 bases, and 11 bases lay outside the gene matches. CDR3 size: 16 residues. The V gene's germline CDR1 is GTSNPN and CDR2 SVGIG (reference sequence). CDR3 in DNA: TGTGCCTGGAGTCCAACACGGGACAGGGGAGTGGGGGAGCTGTTTTTT. Amino acids: CAWSPTRDRGVGELFF.

V gene TRBV14 combines with J gene TRBJ2-3, with 10 nucleotides matching TRBD2. The CDR3 contains 17 residues. The trim removed 1 base at V and 0 bases at J, leaving 4 bases unmatched. Germline CDR1 reads SGHDN; CDR2 reads FVKESK. As DNA, the CDR3 is TGTGCCAGCAGCCAAGGCGGGACTAGCGTTAGCACAGATACGCAGTATTTT. Translation gives CASSQGGTSVSTDTQYF.

V and J are TRBV7-9 and TRBJ1-2, with D unclear. The CDR3 loop spans 14 amino acids. Germline values: CDR1 SEHNR, CDR2 FQNEAQ (reference sequence). Trimming shortened V by 5 bases and J by 4 bases, and 14 bases separated the two germline ends. The CDR3 here is CASSEGREGYGYTF. The CDR3 bases are TGTGCCAGCAGCGAGGGCCGTGAAGGCTATGGCTACACCTTC.

This clone came up a few times. The chain combines TRBV4-2 with TRBJ2-4; TRBD1 aligns across 7 bases. This CDR3 spans 14 amino acids. CDR1 is LGHNA, CDR2 YNFKEQ, per germline. V shed 1 base, J shed 9 bases, and the junction held 6 bases outside the gene matches. The CDR3 DNA reads as TGTGCCAGCAGCCAAGGGGGACAGTTACCCATTCAGTACTTC. It specifies CASSQGGQLPIQYF.

The gene calls are TRBV5-1 and TRBJ2-7, with 12 bases matching TRBD2. The ends lost 0 bases at V and 0 bases at J; junction bases unmatched: 10. The germline V gene has CDR1 SGHRS and CDR2 YFSETQ. The CDR3 has 19 amino acids. This CDR3 is CASSLAGPGLAGPSYEQYF. The CDR3 nucleotides are TGCGCCAGCAGCTTGGCCGGTCCTGGACTAGCGGGACCCTCCTACGAGCAGTACTTC.

This clone has a handful of counts. The rearrangement uses TRBV2 and TRBJ2-6, with 12 positions matching TRBD2. From germline, CDR1 is SNHLY and CDR2 FYNNEI. CDR3 size: 21 residues. V lost 3 bases and J lost 3; bases outside the gene matches: 15. CDR3 bases: TGTGCCAGCAGTGAGTCGACTAGCGGGAGTGCCAGACTAGGTGGGGCCAACGTCCTGACTTTC. It is translated as CASSESTSGSARLGGANVLTF.

The CDR3 spells CASGGRFDTGELFF. In DNA form, the CDR3 reads TGTGCCAGCGGAGGACGGTTTGACACCGGGGAGCTGTTTTTT. V usage is TRBV27 and J usage is TRBJ2-2; D is perhaps TRBD2 (5 bases). The V and J ends lost 8 bases and 3 bases respectively, with 13 bases between them. Germline CDR1 and CDR2: MNHEY and SMNVEV (reference sequence). This CDR3 has 14 residues.

The chain couples TRBV2 to TRBJ1-2, with D perhaps matching TRBD1 (6 bases). CDR1 is SNHLY, CDR2 FYNNEI, per germline. Trimming stripped 2 bases from V and 2 bases from J, with 12 bases between. The CDR3 consists of 15 residues. The chain's CDR3 is CASSEQGTSNYGYTF. The DNA of the CDR3 is TGTGCCAGCAGTGAACAGGGGACGTCCAACTATGGCTACACCTTC.